This is a list of T cell receptor beta chains from one sample in a study of blood T cell repertoires in COVID-19. Generated by immunoSEQ multiplex PCR, the TCRdb table keeps only in-frame clones and is missing some. The table has under 300,000 clones, approximately 86% seen once; the top ten hold over 10%. The source material was peripheral blood. The receptors originated from a woman aged 70-85 years with COVID-19, enrolled during active disease. Each CDR3 is given with its conserved first and last residue. The D gene is left open where the match is weak. Rows may omit the clone size; those that give it use once, few, many or a size class.

V gene	CDR3 length	D gene	clone size	J gene	CDR3 protein	CDR3 DNA
TRBV24-1	15	-	-	TRBJ2-7	CATSDWTEGGYEQYF	TGTGCCACCAGTGATTGGACGGAGGGCGGATACGAGCAGTACTTC
TRBV6-5	14	TRBD2	-	TRBJ2-3	CASGLAGVTDTQYF	TGTGCCAGCGGTCTAGCGGGAGTCACAGATACGCAGTATTTT
TRBV28	16	TRBD1	once	TRBJ1-1	CASSLLAGGSVTEAFF	TGTGCCAGCAGTTTATTGGCAGGGGGCTCGGTGACTGAAGCTTTCTTT
TRBV5-1	15	-	-	TRBJ2-3	CASSLVEAGLVTQYF	TGCGCCAGCAGCTTGGTCGAGGCAGGGCTTGTTACGCAGTATTTT
TRBV5-1	15	TRBD1	-	TRBJ2-5	CASSFPGQKKETQYF	TGCGCCAGCAGCTTCCCGGGACAGAAAAAAGAGACCCAGTACTTC
TRBV10-2	15	TRBD1	-	TRBJ1-2	CASSGLTGAVYGYTF	TGCGCCAGCAGTGGGTTGACAGGGGCAGTCTATGGCTACACCTTC
TRBV2	15	-	-	TRBJ1-1	CASSEGNGGNTEAFF	TGTGCCAGCAGTGAAGGGAACGGAGGGAACACTGAAGCTTTCTTT
TRBV6-5	15	-	-	TRBJ2-5	CASSPVGLTGKTQYF	TGTGCCAGCAGCCCAGTGGGACTCACCGGGAAGACCCAGTACTTC
TRBV6-5	15	-	-	TRBJ2-7	CASRATRGSFYEQYF	TGTGCCAGCAGGGCTACCAGGGGATCCTTCTACGAGCAGTACTTC
TRBV2	15	-	-	TRBJ1-2	CASSEYQRSYYGYTF	TGTGCCAGCAGTGAATATCAACGGAGCTACTATGGCTACACCTTC
TRBV4-3	15	-	-	TRBJ2-5	CASSQDQSPRETQYF	TGCGCCAGCAGCCAAGATCAAAGTCCCCGGGAGACCCAGTACTTC
TRBV13	13	-	-	TRBJ2-7	CASSFSGSYEQYF	TGTGCCAGCAGCTTTAGCGGTTCCTACGAGCAGTACTTC
TRBV30	17	TRBD2	-	TRBJ2-5	CAWMPTSGGGLRETQYF	TGTGCCTGGATGCCCACTAGCGGGGGAGGGTTAAGGGAGACCCAGTACTTC
TRBV5-4	11	-	once	TRBJ1-2	CASSPGDGYTF	TGTGCCAGCAGCCCAGGGGACGGCTACACCTTC
TRBV3-1/TRBV3-2	14	-	-	TRBJ1-6	CASSQGTENSPLHF	TGTGCCAGCAGCCAAGGGACAGAGAATTCACCCCTCCACTTT
TRBV11-2	14	-	-	TRBJ1-1	CASSLRPGRTEAFF	TGTGCCAGCAGCTTAAGACCAGGGCGCACTGAAGCTTTCTTT
TRBV2	15	-	-	TRBJ2-5	CASTISGRRQETQYF	TGTGCCAGCACTATCAGCGGGCGCAGACAAGAGACCCAGTACTTC
TRBV18	16	TRBD1	-	TRBJ2-2	CASSQRGQGDTGELFF	TGTGCCAGCTCACAGAGGGGACAGGGTGACACCGGGGAGCTGTTTTTT
TRBV11-2	15	TRBD2	-	TRBJ2-2	CASSLAGGDTGELFF	TGTGCCAGCAGCTTAGCGGGGGGTGACACCGGGGAGCTGTTTTTT
TRBV2	14	-	-	TRBJ2-7	CASSEGWGDAEQYF	TGTGCCAGCAGTGAGGGTTGGGGGGACGCCGAGCAGTACTTC
TRBV9	16	TRBD1	-	TRBJ1-5	CASSPGTGVGNQPQHF	TGTGCCAGCAGCCCGGGGACAGGGGTTGGCAATCAGCCCCAGCATTTT
TRBV27	13	TRBD1	once	TRBJ2-7	CASQLGQGGEQYF	TGTGCCAGCCAATTGGGACAGGGAGGCGAGCAGTACTTC
TRBV7-9	12	-	-	TRBJ1-2	CASSPPDYGYTF	TGTGCCAGCAGCCCCCCAGACTATGGCTACACCTTC
TRBV28	18	TRBD2	-	TRBJ2-2	CASSPQVARGGGTGELFF	TGTGCCAGCAGTCCCCAGGTGGCGCGGGGGGGCGGTACCGGGGAGCTGTTTTTT
TRBV10-3	15	TRBD1	-	TRBJ2-7	CAISGGTGGIYEQYF	TGTGCCATCAGTGGAGGGACAGGGGGGATATACGAGCAGTACTTC
TRBV7-9	12	-	-	TRBJ2-7	CASSHQGNEQYF	TGTGCCAGCAGTCATCAGGGAAACGAGCAGTACTTC
TRBV24-1	15	-	-	TRBJ2-1	CATSDGGAGLVEQFF	TGTGCCACCAGTGACGGGGGAGCTGGCTTGGTCGAGCAGTTCTTC
TRBV27	12	TRBD1	-	TRBJ1-1	CASRTGGTEAFF	TGTGCCAGCAGAACAGGGGGGACTGAAGCTTTCTTT
TRBV15	13	-	-	TRBJ1-1	CATSRQGNTEAFF	TGTGCCACCAGCAGACAGGGCAACACTGAAGCTTTCTTT
TRBV19	15	TRBD1	-	TRBJ2-5	CASSIRGTGEETQYF	TGTGCCAGTAGTATTCGCGGGACAGGGGAGGAGACCCAGTACTTC
TRBV5-1	16	TRBD1	-	TRBJ2-7	CASSLEGGTGQDEQYF	TGCGCCAGCAGCTTGGAAGGGGGGACAGGGCAAGACGAGCAGTACTTC
TRBV28	18	TRBD1	-	TRBJ2-2	CASSFSGTGQGRTGELFF	TGTGCCAGCAGTTTCTCGGGTACGGGACAGGGGAGAACCGGGGAGCTGTTTTTT
TRBV4-1	17	-	-	TRBJ2-7	CASSESPGVRVSYEQYF	TGCGCCAGCAGCGAATCCCCAGGCGTCAGGGTTTCCTACGAGCAGTACTTC
TRBV30	12	TRBD1	few	TRBJ2-7	CAWRQGAGEQYF	TGTGCCTGGAGACAGGGGGCTGGCGAGCAGTACTTC
TRBV5-1	18	TRBD2	-	TRBJ2-3	CASSLAPSGGVVADTQYF	TGCGCCAGCAGCTTGGCGCCTAGCGGGGGGGTTGTGGCAGATACGCAGTATTTT
TRBV19	16	TRBD1	-	TRBJ2-4	CASSNPMGQGINIQYF	TGTGCCAGTAGTAACCCCATGGGACAGGGGATTAACATTCAGTACTTC
TRBV5-1	17	-	-	TRBJ2-7	CASSLYPVTESSYEQYF	TGCGCCAGCAGCTTGTACCCCGTGACAGAGAGCTCCTACGAGCAGTACTTC
TRBV5-8	15	-	-	TRBJ2-7	CASSLELNSYYEQYF	TGTGCCAGCAGCTTGGAGCTAAACTCCTACTACGAGCAGTACTTC
TRBV6-4	15	TRBD1	-	TRBJ2-2	CASSPDRTDTGELFF	TGTGCCAGCAGTCCGGACAGGACTGACACCGGGGAGCTGTTTTTT
TRBV4-1	17	-	-	TRBJ1-4	CASSQVRLSRVDEKLFF	TGCGCCAGCAGCCAGGTTAGACTGAGCCGGGTTGATGAAAAACTGTTTTTT
TRBV6-5	14	TRBD2	-	TRBJ2-1	CASRLSGGVNEQFF	TGTGCCAGCCGCCTTAGCGGGGGGGTTAATGAGCAGTTCTTC
TRBV7-2	16	-	-	TRBJ1-6	CASSLETAHIGSPLHF	TGTGCCAGCAGCTTAGAGACAGCCCACATAGGGTCACCCCTCCACTTT
TRBV19	15	TRBD1	-	TRBJ2-2	CASSNRGSNTGELFF	TGTGCCAGTAGCAACAGGGGGTCGAACACCGGGGAGCTGTTTTTT
TRBV24-1	14	-	-	TRBJ2-2	CAVRDPSSTGELFF	TGTGCCGTTCGGGATCCAAGTTCCACCGGGGAGCTGTTTTTT
TRBV27	16	TRBD1	-	TRBJ2-1	CASSSSTGLENNEQFF	TGTGCCAGCAGTTCGTCGACAGGGCTAGAGAACAATGAGCAGTTCTTC
TRBV9	14	-	-	TRBJ2-7	CASSVGWASYEQYF	TGTGCCAGCAGCGTAGGCTGGGCCTCCTACGAGCAGTACTTC
TRBV5-1	16	TRBD2	-	TRBJ2-3	CASSFGASGGTDTQYF	TGCGCCAGCAGCTTTGGGGCTAGCGGGGGAACAGATACGCAGTATTTT
TRBV24-1	14	-	few	TRBJ1-5	CATSGGQGGQPQHF	TGTGCCACCAGTGGGGGGCAGGGCGGTCAGCCCCAGCATTTT
TRBV27	15	-	-	TRBJ2-7	CASSLSRGISYEQYF	TGTGCCAGCAGTTTATCTAGGGGGATATCCTACGAGCAGTACTTC
TRBV5-6	14	-	-	TRBJ2-5	CASSLTGDRETQYF	TGTGCCAGCAGCTTGACGGGGGATAGAGAGACCCAGTACTTC